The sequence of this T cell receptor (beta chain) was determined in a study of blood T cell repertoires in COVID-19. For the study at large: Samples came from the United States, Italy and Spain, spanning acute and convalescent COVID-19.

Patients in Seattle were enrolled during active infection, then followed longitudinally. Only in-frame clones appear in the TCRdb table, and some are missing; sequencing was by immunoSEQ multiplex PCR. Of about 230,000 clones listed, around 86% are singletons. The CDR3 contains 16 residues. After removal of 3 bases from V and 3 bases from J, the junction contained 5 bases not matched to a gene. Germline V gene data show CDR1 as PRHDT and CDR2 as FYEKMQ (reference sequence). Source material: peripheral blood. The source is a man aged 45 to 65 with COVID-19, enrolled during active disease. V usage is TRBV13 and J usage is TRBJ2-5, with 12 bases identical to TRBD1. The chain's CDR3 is CASSFPGQGAKETQYF. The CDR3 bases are TGTGCCAGCAGCTTCCCGGGACAGGGGGCGAAAGAGACCCAGTACTTC. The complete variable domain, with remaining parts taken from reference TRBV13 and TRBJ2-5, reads AAGVIQSPRHLIKEKRETATLKCYPIPRHDTVYWYQQGPGQDPQFLISFYEKMQSDKGSIPDRFSAQQFSDYHSELNMSSLELGDSALYFCASSFPGQGAKETQYFGPGTRLLVL.